This T cell receptor beta chain was observed in a study of cytomegalovirus exposure and HLA in healthy donors. Germline V CDR1 and CDR2: MNHEY, SMNVEV (reference sequence). V was clipped by 3 bases and J by 2 bases, with 14 bases between them. The CDR3 covers 16 residues. With 60 Vbeta and 13 Jbeta primers, the PCR was carried out. Data came from immunoSEQ multiplex PCR; TCRdb stores just in-frame clones and leaves some out. The sample holds 200,000 to 250,000 clones, about 80% seen once. Points from the study as a whole: Previous analysis showed most TCR beta V segments were productive about 87% or about 30% of the time. A later analysis linked a missense variant in DCLRE1C to the trimming of TCR beta V and J genes.

With respect to this clone: The antigen remains undetermined.

The sample taken for sequencing was PBMCs. The chain combines TRBV27 with TRBJ2-1; D is ambiguous. This TCR derives from a man aged 18 to 29 in good health and CMV-seronegative. The CDR3 sequence is CASSLVAPGPYNEQFF. CDR3 coding DNA: TGTGCCAGCAGTTTGGTGGCTCCTGGCCCCTACAATGAGCAGTTCTTC.